Here is one TCR beta chain with its context. Germline CDR1 and CDR2: KGHSH and LQKENI. V was clipped by 6 bases and J by 11 bases; unmatched bases: 21. This CDR3 has 16 amino acids. This sample is part of a study of T cells in Graves' hyperthyroidism and ophthalmopathy. TCR beta CDR3 region amplification was performed from RNA transcripts. During a first-round RT-PCR of the TCR CDR3, the HTBI primer set was used. Via MiXCR, TCRdb re-called the multiplex PCR reads, giving one row per CDR3 protein. The sample has hundreds of thousands of distinct CDR3 sequences; 11% to 15% are singletons. The rearrangement uses TRBV18 and TRBJ1-1; TRBD1 matches at 7 bases. The sample taken for sequencing was blood. The clonotype originates from a woman under 30 with Graves' hyperthyroidism. DNA of the CDR3: TGTGCCAGCTCGGAATTATCAACAGGGGCCTGGAATGGGGCTTTCTTT. Protein product: CASSELSTGAWNGAFF.